This TCR beta chain was observed in a study of cytomegalovirus exposure and HLA in healthy donors. Turning to the study itself: A prior analysis found some 110 million unique TCR beta sequences from 170 million or so T cells.

Study-level points and caveats: Among the most significant clusters, several appeared linked to common viral pathogens in a later analysis. In a later analysis, an Asian-associated ancestry cluster reportedly showed fewer N-insertions than the roughly 700-donor mean.

There are 13 residues in the CDR3. Trimming removed 11 bases at V and 4 bases at J, with 17 bases between. Germline V lookup: CDR1 MNHEY, CDR2 SVGAGI. Comments on this clone: Its specificity is not known.

Primers for the PCR totalled 60 Vbeta and 13 Jbeta. Under the authors' procedure: Roughly 80 million unique TCR beta chains, around 10 million of them shared, were counted by a later analysis. Assay used: immunoSEQ multiplex PCR; TCRdb lists only in-frame clones, some missing. V and J calls and clone size follow that table, whereas D and trimming were derived from the DNA. The sample has about 93,000 clones, about 66% seen once. The sequenced sample consisted of PBMCs. The chain employs TRBV6-5 and TRBJ1-1, with D perhaps TRBD1 (5 bases). This TCR came from a boy younger than 18 in good health and CMV-seropositive. The CDR3 reads CAGARQPGTEAFF. Written as DNA, the CDR3 is TGTGCCGGGGCTCGACAGCCTGGCACTGAAGCTTTCTTT.